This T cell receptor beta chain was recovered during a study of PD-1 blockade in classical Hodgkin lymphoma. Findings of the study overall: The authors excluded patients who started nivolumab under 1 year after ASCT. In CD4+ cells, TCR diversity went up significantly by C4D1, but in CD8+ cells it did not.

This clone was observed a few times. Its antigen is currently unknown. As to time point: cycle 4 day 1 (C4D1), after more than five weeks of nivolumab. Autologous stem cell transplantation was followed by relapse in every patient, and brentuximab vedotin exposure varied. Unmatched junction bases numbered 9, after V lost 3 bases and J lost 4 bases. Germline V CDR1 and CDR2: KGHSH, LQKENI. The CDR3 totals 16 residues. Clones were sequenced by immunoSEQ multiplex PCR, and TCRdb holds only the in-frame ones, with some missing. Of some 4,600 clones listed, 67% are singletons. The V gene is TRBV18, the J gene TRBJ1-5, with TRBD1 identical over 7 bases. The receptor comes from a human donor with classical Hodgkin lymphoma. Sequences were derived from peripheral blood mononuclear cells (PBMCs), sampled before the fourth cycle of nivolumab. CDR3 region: CASSPQGGERNQPQHF. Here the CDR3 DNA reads TGTGCCAGCTCACCTCAGGGGGGGGAAAGAAATCAGCCCCAGCATTTT.